This TCR beta chain emerged from a study of blood T cell repertoires in COVID-19. The repertoire was sequenced with immunoSEQ multiplex PCR; TCRdb's copy has only in-frame clones and lacks some. Among roughly 390,000 clones, more than 75% were seen once, and the ten largest hold about 10%. Patients of the Seattle cohort, enrolled during active infection, were followed longitudinally. Trimming removed 2 bases from V and 0 bases from J; junction bases left unmatched: 13. The CDR3 is made up of 20 amino acids. Germline-derived CDR1 and CDR2 are SGHVS and FQNEAQ. The clonotype originates from a woman aged 30 to 39 with COVID-19, enrolled during active disease. Input material: peripheral blood. The V and J genes are TRBV7-8 and TRBJ2-1; 10 nucleotides match TRBD2. The CDR3 sequence is CASSLFEGLAGDGSYNEQFF. The CDR3 region has the DNA TGTGCCAGCAGCTTATTCGAAGGTCTAGCGGGAGACGGCTCCTACAATGAGCAGTTCTTC.